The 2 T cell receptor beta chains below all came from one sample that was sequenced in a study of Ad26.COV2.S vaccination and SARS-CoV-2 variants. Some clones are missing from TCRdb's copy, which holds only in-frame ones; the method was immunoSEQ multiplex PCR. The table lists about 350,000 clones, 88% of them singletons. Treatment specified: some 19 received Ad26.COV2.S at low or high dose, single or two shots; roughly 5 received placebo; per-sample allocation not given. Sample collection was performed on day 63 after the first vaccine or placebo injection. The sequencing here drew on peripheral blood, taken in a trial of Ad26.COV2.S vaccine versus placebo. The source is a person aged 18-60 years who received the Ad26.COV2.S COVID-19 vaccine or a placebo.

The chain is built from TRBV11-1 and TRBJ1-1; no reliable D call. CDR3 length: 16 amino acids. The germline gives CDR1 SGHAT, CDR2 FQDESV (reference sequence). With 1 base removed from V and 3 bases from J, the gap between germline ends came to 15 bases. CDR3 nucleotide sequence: TGTGCCAGCAGCTTAGTCATGCGGGTGAGGGACACTGAAGCTTTCTTT. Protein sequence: CASSLVMRVRDTEAFF.

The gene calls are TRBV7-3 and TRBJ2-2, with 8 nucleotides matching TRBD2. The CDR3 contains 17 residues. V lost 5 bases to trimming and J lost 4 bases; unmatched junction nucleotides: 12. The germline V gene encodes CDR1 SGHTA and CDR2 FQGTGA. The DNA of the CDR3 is TGTGCCAGCAGCCCGCGGGGCGGGGGGCTGAGCACCGGGGAGCTGTTTTTT. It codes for CASSPRGGGLSTGELFF.